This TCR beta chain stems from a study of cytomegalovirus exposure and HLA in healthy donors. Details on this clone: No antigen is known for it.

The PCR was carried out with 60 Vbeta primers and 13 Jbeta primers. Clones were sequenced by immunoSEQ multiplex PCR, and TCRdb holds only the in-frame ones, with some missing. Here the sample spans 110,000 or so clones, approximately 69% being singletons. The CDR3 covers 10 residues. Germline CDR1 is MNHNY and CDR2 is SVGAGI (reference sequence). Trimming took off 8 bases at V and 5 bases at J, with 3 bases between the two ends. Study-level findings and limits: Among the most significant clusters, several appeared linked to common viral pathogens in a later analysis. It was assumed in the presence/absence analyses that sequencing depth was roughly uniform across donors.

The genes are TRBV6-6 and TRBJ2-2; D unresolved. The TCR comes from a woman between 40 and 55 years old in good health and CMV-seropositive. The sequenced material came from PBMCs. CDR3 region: CASSTGELFF. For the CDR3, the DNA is TGTGCCAGCTCTACCGGGGAGCTGTTTTTT.